Following are 17 T cell receptor beta chains from one sample sequenced in a study of T-cell memory formation after mild COVID-19. TCRdb reprocessed the 5' RACE reads with MiXCR, giving one entry per CDR3 protein. The top ten clones hold 25% to 30% of a sample with about 110,000 distinct CDR3 sequences, about 18% of them seen once. The sequencing input was PBMCs or a T cell subset sorted from them (not recorded which). Every receptor here comes from an adult woman who had mild COVID-19 (a few samples of this study predate the infection). Cell type and time point are not known.

CDR3 protein: CAISEKGQGVNEQFF. In DNA, the CDR3 is TGTGCCATCAGTGAGAAAGGGCAGGGTGTGAATGAGCAGTTCTTC. The gene calls are TRBV10-3 and TRBJ2-1; tentative D call: TRBD1 (5 bases). Germline V gene sequence: CDR1 ENHRY, CDR2 SYGVKD. V lost 2 bases, J lost 7 bases, and 15 bases lay in between. CDR3 size: 15 residues.

Only a few counts were recorded for this clonotype. V is TRBV20-1 and J is TRBJ2-6, with a weak D call TRBD1 (5 bases). The CDR3 runs to 15 residues. Germline assignment: CDR1 DFQATT and CDR2 SNEGSKA (reference sequence). V lost 2 bases and J 0 bases, leaving 8 bases between the germline ends. The CDR3 nucleotides are TGCAGTGCTAGACAGGGTTACTCTGGGGCCAACGTCCTGACTTTC. Its translation is CSARQGYSGANVLTF.

In this sample, this clonotype turned up a few times. The rearrangement uses TRBV6-5 and TRBJ1-2; D perhaps matches TRBD1 (6 bases). The CDR3 length is 14 residues. V was pared by 5 bases and J by 4 bases, with 14 bases between. Germline V lookup: CDR1 MNHEY, CDR2 SVGAGI. CDR3: CASSTPTRGYGYTF. The CDR3 bases are TGTGCCAGCAGTACCCCGACCAGGGGCTATGGCTACACCTTC.

The CDR3 region has the DNA TGCGCCAGCAGCCAGAACCGGGACTATGAAGAGACCCAGTACTTC. It codes for CASSQNRDYEETQYF. V is TRBV4-1 and J is TRBJ2-5; 7 nucleotides line up with TRBD2. The CDR3 extends over 15 amino acids. V trimming: 3 bases; J trimming: 3 bases; junction bases outside the gene matches: 7. Germline assignment: CDR1 MGHRA and CDR2 YSYEKL.

In the case of this clonotype: Its ends do not fully match the called genes, so a read error is possible. J is TRBJ2-1 and V is TRBV7-9; D is undetermined. CDR3 length: 15 residues. Germline assignment: CDR1 SEHNR and CDR2 FQNEAQ (reference sequence). In DNA form, the CDR3 reads TGTGCCAGCACCTTACCTATCCAGGCCAATAATGAGCAGTTCTTC. It yields the protein CASTLPIQANNEQFF.

J is TRBJ2-3 and V is TRBV9, with TRBD2 matching 10 bases. The CDR3 is made up of 15 amino acids. CDR1 and CDR2 from the germline V gene are SGDLS and YYNGEE. V lost 4 bases to trimming and J lost 4 bases; unmatched junction nucleotides: 6. The CDR3 spells CASSSSGSSADTQYF. As DNA, the CDR3 is TGTGCCAGCAGCTCTAGCGGGAGTTCAGCAGATACGCAGTATTTT.

The CDR3 region has the DNA TGTGCCAGCAGTTATCGGAGGGCGGCTGAAGCTTTCTTT. Its translation is CASSYRRAAEAFF. J is TRBJ1-1 and V is TRBV6-5; D remains ambiguous. With 3 bases removed from V and 6 bases from J, the gap between germline ends came to 11 bases. The CDR3 length is 13 residues. Germline V gene data show CDR1 as MNHEY and CDR2 as SVGAGI.

In this sample, this clonotype turned up a few times. The chain recombines TRBV29-1 with TRBJ2-5, with TRBD1 matching 8 bases. This CDR3 has 15 residues. V shed 3 bases, J shed 9 bases, and the junction held 15 bases outside the gene matches. In germline, CDR1 is SQVTM, CDR2 ANQGSEA. This CDR3 is CSVERQGLPAGAQYF. In nucleotides, the CDR3 is TGCAGCGTTGAGAGACAGGGGCTCCCCGCCGGGGCCCAGTACTTC.

In its sample, this clonotype was seen a few times. The J gene is TRBJ2-7, the V gene TRBV12-5, with D hard to call. Germline values: CDR1 LGHNT, CDR2 FRNRAP. The CDR3 has 12 amino acids. V lost 4 bases and J lost 2, with 6 bases in between. CDR3 protein: CASGSETYEQYF. The DNA for the CDR3 is TGTGCTAGTGGTTCAGAGACCTACGAGCAGTACTTC.

This clonotype came up a few times. This chain uses TRBV6-5 with TRBJ2-3; D unresolved. Trimming stripped 2 bases from V and 6 bases from J, with 9 bases between. Germline loops: CDR1 MNHEY, CDR2 SVGAGI. The CDR3 has 13 residues. The DNA of the CDR3 is TGTGCCAGCAGTTACACCGTACGGGATACGCAGTATTTT. It yields the protein CASSYTVRDTQYF.

This clonotype was detected ten times or more. V usage is TRBV7-2 and J usage is TRBJ2-1, with D perhaps TRBD2 (6 bases). Germline-derived CDR1 and CDR2 are SGHTA and FQGNSA. The CDR3 totals 12 residues. Trimming pared 8 bases from V and 8 bases from J, leaving 13 bases between. CDR3: CASGLPRDEQFF. DNA of the CDR3: TGTGCCAGCGGACTACCTAGGGATGAGCAGTTCTTC.

This clonotype was observed many times. V gene TRBV6-5 combines with J gene TRBJ2-1; D is undetermined. This CDR3 has 11 amino acids. V lost 5 bases and J lost 7, with 6 bases in between. Germline CDR1 reads MNHEY; CDR2 reads SVGAGI. CDR3 region: CASSSFNEQFF. CDR3 DNA: TGTGCCAGCAGTAGCTTTAATGAGCAGTTCTTC.

The chain links TRBV7-9 to TRBJ2-7; tentative D call: TRBD2 (6 bases). Germline loops: CDR1 SEHNR, CDR2 FQNEAQ (reference sequence). Between the trimmed V and J ends, which lost 2 bases and 5 bases, there was a span of 16 bases. CDR3 length: 15 amino acids. CDR3 in amino acids: CASSLRAGEVDEQYF. The CDR3 DNA reads as TGTGCCAGCAGCTTACGGGCCGGGGAGGTAGACGAGCAGTACTTC. The whole variable domain, filled in from reference TRBV7-9 and TRBJ2-7, reads DTGVSQNPRHKITKRGQNVTFRCDPISEHNRLYWYRQTLGQGPEFLTYFQNEAQLEKSRLLSDRFSAERPKGSFSTLEIQRTEQGDSAMYLCASSLRAGEVDEQYFGPGTRLTVT.

This sequence joins TRBV15 and TRBJ1-1; D unresolved. Trimming took 5 bases from V and 2 from J, leaving 15 bases between them. CDR1 and CDR2 from the germline V gene are LNHNV and YYDKDF (reference sequence). The CDR3 spans 15 residues. The CDR3 is CATSEGEGANTEAFF. For the CDR3, the DNA is TGTGCCACCAGCGAGGGAGAGGGAGCAAACACTGAAGCTTTCTTT.

The chain combines TRBV12-3 or TRBV12-4 with TRBJ2-3; 7 positions match TRBD1. The CDR3 contains 13 residues. V shed 5 bases, J shed 6 bases, and the junction held 5 bases outside the gene matches. CDR3 DNA: TGTGCCAGCAGTCCAGACAGGGCGGATACGCAGTATTTT. It yields the protein CASSPDRADTQYF.

This clonotype turned up a few times. The V gene is TRBV27, the J gene TRBJ1-6; D remains ambiguous. CDR3 length equals 16 residues. CDR1 and CDR2 from the germline V gene are MNHEY and SMNVEV (reference sequence). With 0 bases removed from V and 6 bases from J, the gap between germline ends came to 12 bases. The CDR3 here is CASSLSAPLVNSPLHF. As DNA, the CDR3 is TGTGCCAGCAGTTTATCTGCCCCTTTAGTTAATTCACCCCTCCACTTT.

This clonotype was seen ten or more times. The chain is built from TRBV2 and TRBJ2-7; the D is unclear. CDR1 SNHLY and CDR2 FYNNEI come from the germline V gene. The V end lost 4 bases, the J end lost 1 base, and 2 bases lay between the germline ends. CDR3 length: 11 residues. The DNA of the CDR3 is TGTGCCAGCAGTGGGTCCTACGAGCAGTACTTC. Translated, it gives CASSGSYEQYF.